A single sample gave rise to the 14 T cell receptor beta chains below, sequenced in a study of shared clonotypes between healthy human individuals. Assay: immunoSEQ multiplex PCR; the TCRdb copy retains only in-frame clones and omits some. The table includes 1 million to 1.2 million clones, 60% to 80% detected once. Sequenced input: memory CD4+ T cells from PBMCs. The subset was: CD45RA-negative fraction. These receptors were collected from a man aged 18-30 years in good health. Some clones in this sample may be carry-over from other donors' samples.

V usage is TRBV9 and J usage is TRBJ2-3; 10 bases agree with TRBD2. Unmatched junction bases numbered 3, after V lost 0 bases and J lost 2 bases. The CDR3 has 16 residues. Germline V CDR1 and CDR2: SGDLS, YYNGEE. As DNA, the CDR3 is TGTGCCAGCAGCGTAGTGCTAGCGGGAGACACAGATACGCAGTATTTT. This codes for CASSVVLAGDTDTQYF.

Comments on this clone: An end of the junction does not agree with germline; a read error may underlie this. The same CDR3 is also encoded by other DNA sequences in this sample. V and J are TRBV30 and TRBJ2-7, with D perhaps TRBD1 (5 bases). The CDR3 covers 14 residues. Germline CDR1 is GTSNPN and CDR2 is SVGIG (reference sequence). CDR3 DNA: TGTGCTTGGAGTACCGGACAAAGCTCCTACGAGCAGTACTTC. Translation gives CAWSTGQSSYEQYF.

This chain connects TRBV2 to TRBJ2-1, with D tentatively TRBD1 or TRBD2 (6 bases each). CDR3 length: 14 amino acids. V was cut by 9 bases and J by 7 bases, with 19 bases left in between. The germline gives CDR1 SNHLY, CDR2 FYNNEI. The CDR3 DNA sequence: TGTGCCAGGGGGGGCTCCTCCCGGTGGAATGAGCAGTTCTTC. It is translated as CARGGSSRWNEQFF.

As to this clone: Just one base apart from a much larger clone, this may be a read error. The chain links TRBV6-5 to TRBJ1-1, with D possibly being TRBD1 (5 bases). Germline loops: CDR1 MNHEY, CDR2 SVGAGI. The CDR3 length is 15 residues. The CDR3 loop is CASRHSYRGYTGAFF. CDR3 nucleotides: TGTGCCAGCAGGCACAGCTATAGGGGTTACACTGGAGCTTTCTTT.

The chain is built from TRBV11-2 and TRBJ2-6, with 7 positions matching TRBD1. This CDR3 is 15 amino acids long. Looked up from germline, CDR1 is SGHAT and CDR2 is FQNNGV. V trimming: 5 bases; J trimming: 3 bases; junction bases outside the gene matches: 4. CDR3 bases: TGTGCCAGCAGCCCAGACAGGGTTGGGGCCAACGTCCTGACTTTC. It encodes CASSPDRVGANVLTF.

The chain couples TRBV2 to TRBJ2-7, with TRBD2 matching over 14 bases. The germline V gene has CDR1 SNHLY and CDR2 FYNNEI. CDR3 length: 19 residues. Trimming at V came to 6 bases and at J to 3 bases, leaving 16 bases not matched to a gene. The CDR3 sequence: CASRVRGLGLAGVGYEQYF. CDR3 nucleotides: TGTGCCAGCAGGGTACGCGGGCTGGGACTAGCGGGAGTCGGCTACGAGCAGTACTTC.

This clone was picked up many times. V gene TRBV9 combines with J gene TRBJ2-5; TRBD1 matches 10 bases. Germline CDR1 SGDLS, CDR2 YYNGEE. Trimming took 4 bases from V and 10 from J; bases not matched to a gene: 10. The CDR3 spans 14 residues. Here the CDR3 reads CASSPRTGGGSQYF. In nucleotides, the CDR3 is TGTGCCAGCAGCCCGAGGACAGGGGGAGGAAGCCAGTACTTC.

This chain connects TRBV7-6 to TRBJ2-1; D is undetermined. Germline lookup yields CDR1 SGHVS and CDR2 FNYEAQ. There are 16 residues in the CDR3. V gave up 2 bases and J gave up 0 bases, with 11 bases separating them. CDR3 region: CASSLFSPSSYNEQFF. CDR3 nucleotide sequence: TGTGCCAGCAGCTTATTTTCGCCCAGCTCCTACAATGAGCAGTTCTTC.

This chain connects TRBV6-1 to TRBJ1-4; D may be TRBD1 (5 bases). V lost 4 bases and J 3 bases, leaving 21 bases between the germline ends. The CDR3 has 18 amino acids. CDR1 is MNHNS and CDR2 is SASEGT in the germline V gene. CDR3 in amino acids: CASSVQLYTTAPNEKLFF. CDR3 nucleotide sequence: TGTGCCAGCAGTGTACAACTTTATACGACAGCACCTAATGAAAAACTGTTTTTT.

The table lists this clone with a count of one. The chain joins TRBV19 to TRBJ1-4; D gene uncertain. Germline CDR1 LNHDA, CDR2 SQIVND (reference sequence). The CDR3 runs to 17 residues. V shed 8 bases and J shed 6 bases, with 25 bases lying between them. DNA for the CDR3: TGTGCCAGTGGGTTCCCTTCCCATCGGACTGGGGATGAAAAACTGTTTTTT. This sequence encodes CASGFPSHRTGDEKLFF.

This clone was counted between two and nine times. Other DNA sequences in the sample encode the same CDR3. The V call is TRBV29-1, the J call TRBJ2-5, with TRBD2 matching 10 bases. The V segment lost 4 bases and the J segment 4 bases; nucleotides outside the gene matches: 0. This CDR3 comprises 12 residues. Per germline, CDR1 SQVTM and CDR2 ANQGSEA. In nucleotides, the CDR3 is TGCAGCGTTGGGACTAGCGGAGAGACCCAGTACTTC. Protein product: CSVGTSGETQYF.

V is TRBV18 and J is TRBJ2-1; 9 bases line up with TRBD2. The CDR3 runs 13 residues. From germline, CDR1 is KGHSH and CDR2 LQKENI. The ends lost 6 bases at V and 7 bases at J; junction bases unmatched: 4. CDR3 region: CASSTSGPNEQFF. The CDR3 nucleotides are TGTGCCAGCTCTACTAGCGGGCCTAATGAGCAGTTCTTC.

This rearrangement joins TRBV27 to TRBJ1-1; no reliable D call. Trimming took off 5 bases at V and 4 bases at J, with 17 bases between the two ends. CDR1 is MNHEY and CDR2 is SMNVEV in the germline V gene (reference sequence). The CDR3 runs to 15 residues. The CDR3 here is CASSNLRAGGTEAFF. The CDR3 DNA follows: TGTGCCAGCAGTAACCTTCGGGCTGGCGGCACTGAAGCTTTCTTT.

V usage is TRBV30 and J usage is TRBJ2-1; D gene uncertain. V lost 0 bases to trimming and J lost 9 bases, with 9 bases between them. Germline CDR1 GTSNPN, CDR2 SVGIG (reference sequence). CDR3 length equals 12 residues. This chain's CDR3 is CAWSVASIEQFF. Here the CDR3 DNA reads TGTGCCTGGAGTGTAGCGTCAATTGAGCAGTTCTTC. The whole variable domain, filled in from reference TRBV30 and TRBJ2-1, reads SQTIHQWPATLVQPVGSPLSLECTVEGTSNPNLYWYRQAAGRGLQLLFYSVGIGQISSEVPQNLSASRPQDRQFILSSKKLLLSDSGFYLCAWSVASIEQFFGPGTRLTVL.